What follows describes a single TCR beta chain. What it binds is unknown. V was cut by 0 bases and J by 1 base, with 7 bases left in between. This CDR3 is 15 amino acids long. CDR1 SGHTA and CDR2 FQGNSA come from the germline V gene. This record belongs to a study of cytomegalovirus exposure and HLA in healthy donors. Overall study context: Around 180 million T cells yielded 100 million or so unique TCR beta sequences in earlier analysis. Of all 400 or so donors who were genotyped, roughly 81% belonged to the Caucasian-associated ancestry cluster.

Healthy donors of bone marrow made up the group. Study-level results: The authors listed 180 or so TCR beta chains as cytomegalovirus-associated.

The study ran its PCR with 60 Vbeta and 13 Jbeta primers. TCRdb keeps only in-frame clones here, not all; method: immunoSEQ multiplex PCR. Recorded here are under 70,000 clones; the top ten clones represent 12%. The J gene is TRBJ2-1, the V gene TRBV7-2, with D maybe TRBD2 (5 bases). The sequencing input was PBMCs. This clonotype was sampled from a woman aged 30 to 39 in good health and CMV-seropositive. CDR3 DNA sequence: TGTGCCAGCAGCTTAGCGGGAGAGTCCTACAATGAGCAGTTCTTC. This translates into CASSLAGESYNEQFF.